These 32 T cell receptor beta chains came from one sample sequenced in a study of memory CD4+ T cells and cytomegalovirus serostatus. Single viable CD3+CD4+CD8-CD45RO+ cells were sorted as the memory CD4+ T cells. Sequencing used immunoSEQ multiplex PCR; TCRdb keeps in-frame clones, though not all of them. The table includes almost 45,000 clones, around three quarters detected once. Sequenced input: memory CD4+ T cells from blood. These receptors came from an adult in good health and CMV-seronegative.

The chain combines TRBV4-2 with TRBJ1-6; TRBD1 matches at 9 bases. Germline CDR1 LGHNA, CDR2 YNFKEQ. The CDR3 loop spans 17 amino acids. V shed 4 bases and J 8 bases; nucleotides not matched to a gene: 12. The CDR3 region is CASSLNEGTGMYSPLHF. Here the CDR3 DNA reads TGTGCCAGCAGCCTAAACGAGGGGACAGGGATGTATTCACCCCTCCACTTT.

The chain is built from TRBV10-3 and TRBJ1-1; no reliable D call. The V end lost 2 bases, the J end lost 3 bases, and 1 base lay between the germline ends. The CDR3 contains 11 residues. The germline V gene has CDR1 ENHRY and CDR2 SYGVKD. The CDR3 loop is CAISEDTEAFF. In DNA, the CDR3 is TGTGCCATCAGTGAGGACACTGAAGCTTTCTTT.

This clone occurred a few times. V gene TRBV11-2 combines with J gene TRBJ2-2; 10 nucleotides line up with TRBD2. The CDR3 spans 16 residues. Germline CDR1 SGHAT, CDR2 FQNNGV. V trimming: 6 bases; J trimming: 6 bases; junction bases outside the gene matches: 10. This chain's CDR3 is CASRDIAGGAPGELFF. The CDR3 bases are TGTGCCAGCAGGGATATAGCGGGAGGAGCCCCCGGGGAGCTGTTTTTT.

The chain has TRBV28 and TRBJ1-5, with 8 nucleotides matching TRBD1. The CDR3 consists of 12 residues. With V trimmed by 11 bases and J by 4 bases, 4 bases remained unmatched. Germline V gene lookup returns CDR1 MDHEN and CDR2 SYDVKM. The CDR3 DNA is TGTGCCTCAGGGGGCGGGAATCAGCCCCAGCATTTT. It specifies CASGGGNQPQHF.

V is TRBV6-6 and J is TRBJ1-2; D ambiguous. V dropped 0 bases and J dropped 6 bases, with 14 bases sitting between them. Germline V gene lookup returns CDR1 MNHNY and CDR2 SVGAGI (reference sequence). There are 15 residues in the CDR3. The CDR3 sequence is CASSYSTRPGDGYTF. CDR3 bases: TGTGCCAGCAGTTACTCGACGAGGCCTGGGGATGGCTACACCTTC.

This clone was detected once. The chain uses TRBV15 and TRBJ2-5; 7 bases fit TRBD2. Germline-derived CDR1 and CDR2 are LNHNV and YYDKDF (reference sequence). This CDR3 region has 14 residues. Trimming cost V 0 bases and J 5 bases; bases outside gene matches: 3. CDR3 region: CATSRDQGGETQYF. CDR3 bases: TGTGCCACCAGCAGAGATCAGGGAGGGGAGACCCAGTACTTC.

This chain uses TRBV30 with TRBJ1-1; 8 nucleotides agree with TRBD1. The V and J ends lost 3 bases and 10 bases, in that order; junction bases with no gene match: 10. This CDR3 spans 13 amino acids. Germline assignment: CDR1 GTSNPN and CDR2 SVGIG (reference sequence). The CDR3 coding sequence is TGTGCCTGGAGCCCAGGGCAGGGGGCAACAGCTTTCTTT. It codes for CAWSPGQGATAFF.

This clone occurred a few times. The genes are TRBV7-6 and TRBJ2-1; 11 bases are a match to TRBD2. The germline gives CDR1 SGHVS, CDR2 FNYEAQ. CDR3 length: 19 residues. After removal of 2 bases from V and 3 bases from J, the junction contained 12 bases not matched to a gene. CDR3 coding DNA: TGTGCCAGCAGCTTACCTAGGGCTAGCGGGAGGTCCGACTACAATGAGCAGTTCTTC. This sequence encodes CASSLPRASGRSDYNEQFF. Based on the CDR3 plus reference TRBV7-6 and TRBJ2-1, the full variable domain is GAGVSQSPRYKVTKRGQDVALRCDPISGHVSLYWYRQALGQGPEFLTYFNYEAQQDKSGLPNDRFSAERPEGSISTLTIQRTEQRDSAMYRCASSLPRASGRSDYNEQFFGPGTRLTVL.

The gene calls are TRBV2 and TRBJ2-2, with D possibly being TRBD2 (6 bases). This CDR3 is 12 amino acids long. Trimming cost V 4 bases and J 6 bases, with 6 bases left between them. CDR1 is SNHLY, CDR2 FYNNEI, per germline. The CDR3 protein is CASSAGAGELFF. As DNA, the CDR3 is TGTGCCAGCAGTGCGGGGGCCGGGGAGCTGTTTTTT.

The chain uses TRBV11-3 and TRBJ1-1; tentatively, D is TRBD1 (6 bases). The CDR3 consists of 15 residues. Germline V gene data show CDR1 as SGHNT and CDR2 as YENEEA. V was shortened by 1 base and J by 4 bases, with 13 bases between the two germline ends. Here the CDR3 reads CASSLAQGRITEAFF. The CDR3, as DNA: TGTGCCAGCAGCTTAGCCCAGGGGCGCATCACTGAAGCTTTCTTT.

This clone was picked up a small number of times. The chain joins TRBV7-8 to TRBJ1-1; D perhaps matches TRBD1 (6 bases). V lost 5 bases and J 5 bases, leaving 12 bases between the germline ends. CDR1 SGHVS and CDR2 FQNEAQ come from the germline V gene. CDR3 length: 13 amino acids. The CDR3 is CASSEQGQTEAFF. The CDR3, as DNA: TGTGCCAGCAGCGAACAGGGTCAAACTGAAGCTTTCTTT. The full variable domain, its missing parts supplied by reference TRBV7-8 and TRBJ1-1, is GAGVSQSPRYKVAKRGQDVALRCDPISGHVSLFWYQQALGQGPEFLTYFQNEAQLDKSGLPSDRFFAERPEGSVSTLKIQRTQQEDSAVYLCASSEQGQTEAFFGQGTRLTVV.

The chain employs TRBV4-1 and TRBJ2-1; 11 nucleotides line up with TRBD2. V gave up 3 bases and J gave up 9 bases; unmatched junction bases: 7. The CDR3 runs to 15 residues. CDR1 MGHRA and CDR2 YSYEKL come from the germline V gene. In DNA, the CDR3 is TGCGCCAGCAGCCACGGACTAGCGGGTGGTGGTGAGCAGTTCTTC. Amino acid sequence: CASSHGLAGGGEQFF.

With respect to this clone: An end of the junction does not agree with germline; a read error may underlie this. This chain connects TRBV5-6 to TRBJ2-7, with D maybe TRBD1 (6 bases). The CDR3 consists of 17 residues. Germline CDR1 reads SGHDT; CDR2 reads YYEEEE. The CDR3 loop reads CASSLDPRGHSSCEQYF. The CDR3 DNA reads TGTGCCAGCAGCTTGGATCCCCGGGGACATAGCTCCTGCGAGCAGTACTTC.

This chain joins TRBV2 and TRBJ1-3; D gene ambiguous. The V and J ends lost 7 bases and 0 bases respectively, with 13 bases between them. CDR3 length: 15 amino acids. Germline V gives CDR1 SNHLY, CDR2 FYNNEI. The CDR3 DNA sequence: TGTGCCAGCACTCCGTCCTCCATCTCTGGAAACACCATATATTTT. Amino acids: CASTPSSISGNTIYF.

The chain has TRBV9 and TRBJ2-3; 7 nucleotides align to TRBD1. Trimming cost V 0 bases and J 2 bases; bases outside gene matches: 6. The CDR3 contains 16 residues. Germline values: CDR1 SGDLS, CDR2 YYNGEE. CDR3 nucleotides: TGTGCCAGCAGCGTAGCCCTGGACAGGTCCACAGATACGCAGTATTTT. It translates to CASSVALDRSTDTQYF.

The CDR3, as DNA: TGTGCCAGCAGCTTAGGCCTTTTTACCTACGAGCAGTACTTC. Its translation: CASSLGLFTYEQYF. The J gene is TRBJ2-7, the V gene TRBV7-2; D is ambiguous. This CDR3 spans 14 amino acids. V was shortened by 1 base and J by 2 bases, with 9 bases between the two germline ends. In germline, CDR1 is SGHTA, CDR2 FQGNSA.

The chain uses TRBV5-1 and TRBJ2-7; tentatively, D is TRBD2 (5 bases). V gave up 4 bases and J gave up 1 base, with 15 bases separating them. Germline CDR1 and CDR2: SGHRS and YFSETQ. This CDR3 contains 15 residues. Here the CDR3 DNA reads TGCGCCAGCAGCCGGACTCCGGACGGATCCTACGAGCAGTACTTC. Encoded protein: CASSRTPDGSYEQYF.

The chain is built from TRBV5-1 and TRBJ2-1; 8 bases are a match to TRBD1. V shed 8 bases and J 7 bases; nucleotides not matched to a gene: 5. Germline loops: CDR1 SGHRS, CDR2 YFSETQ. This CDR3 spans 12 amino acids. The CDR3 loop is CASQQGGNEQFF. DNA of the CDR3: TGCGCCAGTCAACAGGGGGGAAATGAGCAGTTCTTC.

The rearrangement links TRBV28 to TRBJ1-5; D not certain. Germline V gives CDR1 MDHEN, CDR2 SYDVKM. The germline V and J ends were trimmed by 7 bases and 2 bases, with 18 bases remaining between them. The CDR3 totals 16 residues. CDR3 amino acids: CASTPGDISGNQPQHF. For the CDR3, the DNA is TGTGCCAGCACCCCGGGCGACATCTCTGGCAATCAGCCCCAGCATTTT. The full variable domain, completed using reference TRBV28 and TRBJ1-5, is DVKVTQSSRYLVKRTGEKVFLECVQDMDHENMFWYRQDPGLGLRLIYFSYDVKMKEKGDIPEGYSVSREKKERFSLILESASTNQTSMYLCASTPGDISGNQPQHFGDGTRLSIL.

The chain joins TRBV10-3 to TRBJ1-1; tentatively, D is TRBD1 (6 bases). CDR3 length: 15 residues. Germline V gene sequence: CDR1 ENHRY, CDR2 SYGVKD. The V and J ends lost 2 bases and 1 base respectively, with 11 bases between them. CDR3 protein: CAISEIGGPNTEAFF. In DNA, the CDR3 is TGTGCCATCAGTGAGATTGGGGGGCCGAACACTGAAGCTTTCTTT.

V usage is TRBV27 and J usage is TRBJ1-2; the match to TRBD1 covers 7 bases. With 4 bases clipped from V and 5 bases from J, the junction kept 7 bases outside the gene matches. Germline loops: CDR1 MNHEY, CDR2 SMNVEV (reference sequence). This CDR3 spans 14 amino acids. CDR3 protein: CASSSNDRAYGYTF. The CDR3 bases are TGTGCCAGCAGTTCGAACGACAGGGCGTATGGCTACACCTTC.

This sequence joins TRBV7-7 and TRBJ2-5, with 12 bases matching TRBD2. This CDR3 is 16 amino acids long. Germline CDR1 is SSHAT and CDR2 is FNYEAQ (reference sequence). After removal of 5 bases from V and 5 bases from J, the junction contained 9 bases not matched to a gene. Here the CDR3 DNA reads TGTGCCAGCAGCCGCCTAGCGGGAGGGGTTGGGGAGACCCAGTACTTC. It encodes CASSRLAGGVGETQYF.

The V gene is TRBV30, the J gene TRBJ1-1; TRBD1 is a possible D gene (6 bases). The CDR3 is 13 residues long. The V gene lost 0 bases and the J gene lost 6 bases, with 11 bases spanning the gap. CDR1 and CDR2 (germline): GTSNPN, SVGIG (reference sequence). As DNA, the CDR3 is TGTGCCTGGAGTGTTCGGGGGCACGCTGAAGCTTTCTTT. This translates into CAWSVRGHAEAFF.

The chain is built from TRBV7-9 and TRBJ2-7; the match to TRBD1 covers 9 bases. CDR1 and CDR2 (germline): SEHNR, FQNEAQ (reference sequence). Trimming at V came to 3 bases and at J to 6 bases, leaving 6 bases not matched to a gene. The CDR3 loop spans 14 amino acids. The CDR3 region has the DNA TGTGCCAGCAGCTTCGGACAGGGGAATCGCGAGCAGTACTTC. Translation gives CASSFGQGNREQYF.

This chain connects TRBV14 to TRBJ1-3, with D uncertain. The V end lost 1 base, the J end lost 0 bases, and 16 bases lay between the germline ends. Germline V lookup: CDR1 SGHDN, CDR2 FVKESK. The CDR3 totals 18 residues. CDR3 coding DNA: TGTGCCAGCAGCCAAGTAAGATTCTCCCGGAGCTCTGGAAACACCATATATTTT. Translation: CASSQVRFSRSSGNTIYF.

This rearrangement joins TRBV7-2 to TRBJ1-1; D not certain. CDR1 is SGHTA, CDR2 FQGNSA, per germline. V was cut by 2 bases and J by 3 bases, with 7 bases left in between. The CDR3 is 13 amino acids. This CDR3 reads CASSLRRDTEAFF. CDR3 coding DNA: TGTGCCAGCAGCTTACGCCGGGACACTGAAGCTTTCTTT.

This chain links TRBV2 with TRBJ2-5; 10 nucleotides match TRBD1. Germline loops: CDR1 SNHLY, CDR2 FYNNEI. The length of the CDR3 is 15 residues. J lost 1 base, V lost 8 bases, and 7 bases had no gene match. This chain's CDR3 is CASHPGQGPQETQYF. For the CDR3, the DNA is TGTGCCAGCCATCCGGGACAGGGGCCCCAAGAGACCCAGTACTTC. The full variable domain, with the rest looked up from reference TRBV2 and TRBJ2-5, is EPEVTQTPSHQVTQMGQEVILRCVPISNHLYFYWYRQILGQKVEFLVSFYNNEISEKSEIFDDQFSVERPDGSNFTLKIRSTKLEDSAMYFCASHPGQGPQETQYFGPGTRLLVL.

The chain employs TRBV10-1 and TRBJ2-3; D not certain. Trimming pared 5 bases from V and 2 bases from J, leaving 14 bases between. CDR1 and CDR2 (germline): WNHNN, SYGVQD (reference sequence). This CDR3 has 15 residues. The CDR3 reads CASSTGRTVTDTQYF. CDR3 DNA sequence: TGCGCCAGCAGTACCGGGCGAACAGTCACAGATACGCAGTATTTT.

This sequence joins TRBV2 and TRBJ2-5; D is uncertain. With 6 bases removed from V and 1 base from J, the gap between germline ends came to 15 bases. Germline values: CDR1 SNHLY, CDR2 FYNNEI. The CDR3 totals 15 residues. The CDR3 DNA sequence: TGTGCCAGCAGCGCCTTCGGTAGGAGCCAAGAGACCCAGTACTTC. It is translated as CASSAFGRSQETQYF.

This clone has just one count. The chain joins TRBV7-2 to TRBJ2-5; D not resolved. Trimming stripped 3 bases from V and 3 bases from J, with 8 bases between. The CDR3 is 13 residues long. CDR1 is SGHTA and CDR2 is FQGNSA in the germline V gene. CDR3 region: CASSLRQEETQYF. In DNA, the CDR3 is TGTGCCAGCAGCTTGAGGCAGGAAGAGACCCAGTACTTC.

This clone was seen a handful of times. The V call is TRBV5-6, the J call TRBJ2-7; D is unresolved. CDR1 SGHDT and CDR2 YYEEEE come from the germline V gene. CDR3 size: 13 residues. The ends were cut back, 0 bases at V and 7 bases at J, with 11 bases in the middle. The CDR3 protein is CASSLVPNREQYF. CDR3 DNA sequence: TGTGCCAGCAGCTTGGTTCCCAATCGGGAGCAGTACTTC. Drawing the rest from reference TRBV5-6 and TRBJ2-7, the complete variable domain is DAGVTQSPTHLIKTRGQQVTLRCSPKSGHDTVSWYQQALGQGPQFIFQYYEEEERQRGNFPDRFSGHQFPNYSSELNVNALLLGDSALYLCASSLVPNREQYFGPGTRLTVT.

V is TRBV11-1 and J is TRBJ2-7; the match to TRBD1 covers 8 bases. CDR1 is SGHAT and CDR2 is FQDESV in the germline V gene (reference sequence). The CDR3 loop spans 15 amino acids. V lost 5 bases to trimming and J lost 2 bases; unmatched junction nucleotides: 8. The CDR3 region is CASSRRTGITYEQYF. CDR3 coding DNA: TGTGCCAGCAGCCGTAGGACAGGGATAACCTACGAGCAGTACTTC.